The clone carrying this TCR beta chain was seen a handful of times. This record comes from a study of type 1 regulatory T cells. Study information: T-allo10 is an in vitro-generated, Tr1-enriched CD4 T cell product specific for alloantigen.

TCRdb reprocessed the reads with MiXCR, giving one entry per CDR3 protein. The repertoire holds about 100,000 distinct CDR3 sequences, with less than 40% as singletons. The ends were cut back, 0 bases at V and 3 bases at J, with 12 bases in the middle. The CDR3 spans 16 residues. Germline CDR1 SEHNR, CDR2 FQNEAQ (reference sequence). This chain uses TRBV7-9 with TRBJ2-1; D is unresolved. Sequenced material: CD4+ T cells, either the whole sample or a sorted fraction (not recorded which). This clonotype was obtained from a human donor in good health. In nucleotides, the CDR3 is TGTGCCAGCAGCTTAGCGCTCCTAATAGTCTACAATGAGCAGTTCTTC. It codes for CASSLALLIVYNEQFF.